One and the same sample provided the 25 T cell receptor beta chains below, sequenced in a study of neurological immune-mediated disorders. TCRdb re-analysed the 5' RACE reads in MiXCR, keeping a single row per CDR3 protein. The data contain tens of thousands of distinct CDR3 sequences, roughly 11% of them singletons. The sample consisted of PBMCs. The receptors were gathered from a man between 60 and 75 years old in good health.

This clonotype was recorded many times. CDR3 nucleotides: TGTGCCAGCAGTTACGGGGGGCCCACTGAAGCTTTCTTT. It is translated as CASSYGGPTEAFF. V and J are TRBV6-5 and TRBJ1-1; D possibly corresponds to TRBD1 (6 bases). This CDR3 contains 13 residues. V was clipped by 2 bases and J by 4 bases, with 8 bases between them. From germline, CDR1 is MNHEY and CDR2 SVGAGI.

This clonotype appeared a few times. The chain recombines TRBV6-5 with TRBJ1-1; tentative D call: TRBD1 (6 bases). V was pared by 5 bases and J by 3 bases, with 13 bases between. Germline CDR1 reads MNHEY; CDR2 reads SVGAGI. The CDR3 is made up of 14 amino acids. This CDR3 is CASSPYREDTEAFF. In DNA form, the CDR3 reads TGTGCCAGCAGTCCATACAGGGAGGACACTGAAGCTTTCTTT.

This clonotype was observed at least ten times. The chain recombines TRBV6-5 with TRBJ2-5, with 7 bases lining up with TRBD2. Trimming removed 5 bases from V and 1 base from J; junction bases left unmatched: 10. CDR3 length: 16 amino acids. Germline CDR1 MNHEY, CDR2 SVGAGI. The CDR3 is CASSGGAGLSQETQYF. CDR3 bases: TGTGCCAGCAGTGGGGGAGCGGGGTTATCCCAAGAGACCCAGTACTTC.

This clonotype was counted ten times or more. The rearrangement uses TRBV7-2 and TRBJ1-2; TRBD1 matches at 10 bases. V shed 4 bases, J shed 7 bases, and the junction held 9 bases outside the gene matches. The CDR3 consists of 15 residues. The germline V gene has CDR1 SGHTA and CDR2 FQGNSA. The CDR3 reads CASSYTAGQGSGYTF. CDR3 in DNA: TGTGCCAGCAGCTACACAGCGGGACAGGGGTCTGGCTACACCTTC.

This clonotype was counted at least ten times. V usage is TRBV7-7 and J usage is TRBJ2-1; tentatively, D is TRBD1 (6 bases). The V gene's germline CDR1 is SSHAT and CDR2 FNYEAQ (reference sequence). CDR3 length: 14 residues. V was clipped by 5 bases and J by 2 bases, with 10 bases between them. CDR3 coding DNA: TGTGCCAGCAGCCCAGGGGACCCCTACAATGAGCAGTTCTTC. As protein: CASSPGDPYNEQFF.

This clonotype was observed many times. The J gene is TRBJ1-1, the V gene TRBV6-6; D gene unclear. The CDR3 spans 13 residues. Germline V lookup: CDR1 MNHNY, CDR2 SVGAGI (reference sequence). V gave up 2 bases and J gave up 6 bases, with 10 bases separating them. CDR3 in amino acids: CASSYGRAAEAFF. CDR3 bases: TGTGCCAGCAGTTACGGTAGGGCGGCTGAAGCTTTCTTT.

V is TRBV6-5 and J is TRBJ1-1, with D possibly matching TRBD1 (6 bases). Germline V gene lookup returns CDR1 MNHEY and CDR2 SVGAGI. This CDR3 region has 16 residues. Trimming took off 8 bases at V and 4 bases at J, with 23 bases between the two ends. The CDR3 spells CASHPHSGGVSTEAFF. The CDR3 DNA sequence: TGTGCCAGCCACCCCCATTCGGGGGGCGTGAGCACTGAAGCTTTCTTT.

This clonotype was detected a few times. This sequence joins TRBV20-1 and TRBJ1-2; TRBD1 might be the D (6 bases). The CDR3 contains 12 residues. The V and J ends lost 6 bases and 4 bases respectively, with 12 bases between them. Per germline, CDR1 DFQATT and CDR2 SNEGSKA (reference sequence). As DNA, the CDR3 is TGCAGTGCCTGGACAGCCCTCTATGGCTACACCTTC. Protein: CSAWTALYGYTF.

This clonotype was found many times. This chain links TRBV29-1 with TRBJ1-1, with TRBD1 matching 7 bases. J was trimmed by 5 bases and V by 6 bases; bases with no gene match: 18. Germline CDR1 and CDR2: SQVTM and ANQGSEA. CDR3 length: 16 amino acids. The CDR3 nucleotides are TGCAGCGTCCGAAGAGGACAGGCGGCCCTGGGTACTGAAGCTTTCTTT. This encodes CSVRRGQAALGTEAFF.

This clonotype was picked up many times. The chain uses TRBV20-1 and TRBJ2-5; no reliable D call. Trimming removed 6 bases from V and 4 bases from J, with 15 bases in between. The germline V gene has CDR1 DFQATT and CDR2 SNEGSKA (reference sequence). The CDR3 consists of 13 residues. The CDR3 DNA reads TGCAGTGCCAAACGTGACCCAGCAGAGACCCAGTACTTC. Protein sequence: CSAKRDPAETQYF.

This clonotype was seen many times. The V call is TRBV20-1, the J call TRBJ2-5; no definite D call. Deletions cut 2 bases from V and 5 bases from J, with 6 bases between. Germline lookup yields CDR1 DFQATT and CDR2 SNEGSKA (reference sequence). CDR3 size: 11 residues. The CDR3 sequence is CSARQKETQYF. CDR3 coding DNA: TGCAGTGCTAGACAGAAGGAGACCCAGTACTTC.

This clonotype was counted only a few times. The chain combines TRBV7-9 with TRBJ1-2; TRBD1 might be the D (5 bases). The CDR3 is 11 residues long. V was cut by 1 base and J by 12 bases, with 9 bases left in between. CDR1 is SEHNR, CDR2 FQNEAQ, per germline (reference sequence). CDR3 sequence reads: CASSLEGANTF. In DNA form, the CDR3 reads TGTGCCAGCAGCTTAGAAGGGGCGAACACCTTC.

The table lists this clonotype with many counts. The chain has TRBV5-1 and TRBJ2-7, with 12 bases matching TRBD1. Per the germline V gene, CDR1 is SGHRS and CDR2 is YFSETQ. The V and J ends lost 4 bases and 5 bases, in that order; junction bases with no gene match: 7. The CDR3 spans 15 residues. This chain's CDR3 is CASSLGTGGRDEQYF. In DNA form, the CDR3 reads TGCGCCAGCAGCCTAGGGACAGGGGGCAGGGACGAGCAGTACTTC. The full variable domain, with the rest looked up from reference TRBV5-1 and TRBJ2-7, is KAGVTQTPRYLIKTRGQQVTLSCSPISGHRSVSWYQQTPGQGLQFLFEYFSETQRNKGNFPGRFSGRQFSNSRSEMNVSTLELGDSALYLCASSLGTGGRDEQYFGPGTRLTVT.

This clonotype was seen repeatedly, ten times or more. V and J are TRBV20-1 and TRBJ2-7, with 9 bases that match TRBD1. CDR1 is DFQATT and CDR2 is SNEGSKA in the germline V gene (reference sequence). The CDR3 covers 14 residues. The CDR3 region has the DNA TGCAGCGGAAGGGGGACAGGGCCCTCCTACGAGCAGTACTTC. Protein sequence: CSGRGTGPSYEQYF.

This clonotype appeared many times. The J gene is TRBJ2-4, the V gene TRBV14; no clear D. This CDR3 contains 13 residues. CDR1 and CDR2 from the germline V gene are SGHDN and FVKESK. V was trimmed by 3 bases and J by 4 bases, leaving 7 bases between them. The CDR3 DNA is TGTGCCAGCAGCCAGGGCGGAAAAAACATTCAGTACTTC. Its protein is CASSQGGKNIQYF.

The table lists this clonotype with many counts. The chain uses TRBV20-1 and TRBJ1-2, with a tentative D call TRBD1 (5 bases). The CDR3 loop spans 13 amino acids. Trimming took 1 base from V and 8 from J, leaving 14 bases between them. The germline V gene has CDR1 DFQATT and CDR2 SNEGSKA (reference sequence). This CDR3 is CSARVGRDRGYTF. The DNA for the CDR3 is TGCAGTGCTAGAGTGGGGCGCGATCGCGGCTACACCTTC.

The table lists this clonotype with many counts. The CDR3 is CASSRIEGAAFF. CDR3 coding DNA: TGTGCCAGCAGCCGTATCGAGGGTGCGGCTTTCTTT. The chain couples TRBV7-8 to TRBJ1-1; D gene unclear. This CDR3 is built from 12 residues. V was pared by 5 bases and J by 11 bases, with 15 bases between. In germline, CDR1 is SGHVS, CDR2 FQNEAQ.

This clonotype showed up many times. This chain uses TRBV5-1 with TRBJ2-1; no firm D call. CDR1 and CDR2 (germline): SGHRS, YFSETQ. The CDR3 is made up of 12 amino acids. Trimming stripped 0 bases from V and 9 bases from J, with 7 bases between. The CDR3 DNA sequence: TGCGCCAGCAGCTTGGCGGTGACTGAGCAGTTCTTC. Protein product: CASSLAVTEQFF.

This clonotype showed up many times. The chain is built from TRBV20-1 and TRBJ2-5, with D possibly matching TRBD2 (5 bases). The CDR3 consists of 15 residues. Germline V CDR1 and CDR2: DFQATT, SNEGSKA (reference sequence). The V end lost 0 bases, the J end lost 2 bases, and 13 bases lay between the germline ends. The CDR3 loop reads CSARDLESGQETQYF. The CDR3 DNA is TGCAGTGCTAGAGATTTGGAAAGCGGACAAGAGACCCAGTACTTC.

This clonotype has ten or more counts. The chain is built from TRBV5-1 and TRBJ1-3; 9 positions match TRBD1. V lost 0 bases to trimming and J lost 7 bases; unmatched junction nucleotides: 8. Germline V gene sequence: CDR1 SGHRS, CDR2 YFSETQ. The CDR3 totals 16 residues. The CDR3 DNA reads TGCGCCAGCAGCTTGGCCTCAGGACAGGGGACGAACACCATATATTTT. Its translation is CASSLASGQGTNTIYF.

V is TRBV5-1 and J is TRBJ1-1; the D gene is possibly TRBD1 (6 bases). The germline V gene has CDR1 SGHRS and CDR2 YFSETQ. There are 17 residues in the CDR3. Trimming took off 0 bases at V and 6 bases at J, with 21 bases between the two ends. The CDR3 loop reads CASSLVGTGQNCAEAFF. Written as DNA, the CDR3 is TGCGCCAGCAGCTTGGTGGGTACAGGGCAAAATTGCGCTGAAGCTTTCTTT.

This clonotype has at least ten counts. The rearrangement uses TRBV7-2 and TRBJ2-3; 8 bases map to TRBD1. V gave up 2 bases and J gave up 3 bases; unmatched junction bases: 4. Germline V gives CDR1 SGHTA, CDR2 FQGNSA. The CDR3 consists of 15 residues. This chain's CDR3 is CASSLRQGMTDTQYF. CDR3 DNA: TGTGCCAGCAGCTTACGACAGGGGATGACAGATACGCAGTATTTT.

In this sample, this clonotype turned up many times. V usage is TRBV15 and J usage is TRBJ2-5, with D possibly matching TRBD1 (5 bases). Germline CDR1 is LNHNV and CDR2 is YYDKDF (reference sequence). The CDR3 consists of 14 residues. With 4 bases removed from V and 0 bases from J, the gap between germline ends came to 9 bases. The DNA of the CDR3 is TGTGCCACCAGCAATAGACAGAACCAAGAGACCCAGTACTTC. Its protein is CATSNRQNQETQYF.

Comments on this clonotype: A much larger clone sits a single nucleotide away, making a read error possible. The CDR3 DNA follows: TGTTCCATCAGTGAGGGCAAGGAGGGAAATTCACCCCTCCACTTT. Amino acids: CSISEGKEGNSPLHF. The chain carries TRBV10-3 and TRBJ1-6; D remains unclear. The V gene's germline CDR1 is ENHRY and CDR2 SYGVKD. This CDR3 is 15 amino acids long.

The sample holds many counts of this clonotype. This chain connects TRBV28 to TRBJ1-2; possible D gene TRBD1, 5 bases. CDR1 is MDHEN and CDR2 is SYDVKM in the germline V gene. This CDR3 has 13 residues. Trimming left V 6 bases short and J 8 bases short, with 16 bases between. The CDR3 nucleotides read TGTGCCAGCAGCGCAACGGGGGGGAAGGGCTACACCTTC. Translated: CASSATGGKGYTF.